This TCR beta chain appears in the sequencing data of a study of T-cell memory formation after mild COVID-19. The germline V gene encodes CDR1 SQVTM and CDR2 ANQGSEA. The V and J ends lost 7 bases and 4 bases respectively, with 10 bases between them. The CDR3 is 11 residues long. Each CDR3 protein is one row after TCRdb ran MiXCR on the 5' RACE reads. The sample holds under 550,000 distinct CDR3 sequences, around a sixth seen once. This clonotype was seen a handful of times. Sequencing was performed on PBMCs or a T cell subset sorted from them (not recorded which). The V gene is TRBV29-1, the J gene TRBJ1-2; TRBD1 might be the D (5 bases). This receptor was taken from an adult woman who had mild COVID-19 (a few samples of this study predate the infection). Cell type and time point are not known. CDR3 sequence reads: CSASTVYGYTF. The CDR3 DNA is TGCAGCGCTTCGACAGTCTATGGCTACACCTTC.